This passage covers 19 T cell receptor beta chains from one sample sequenced in a study of OX40 agonist ivuxolimab in advanced cancers. Generated by immunoSEQ multiplex PCR, the TCRdb table keeps only in-frame clones and is missing some. Altogether tens of thousands of clones are present, around 83% being singletons, with the ten largest covering 25% to 35%. Specimen: CD4+ or CD8+ T cells sorted from blood, collected in a trial of the OX40 agonist ivuxolimab. Receptors were obtained from an adult with an advanced solid tumor such as melanoma, head and neck, liver or kidney cancer.

The chain links TRBV7-9 to TRBJ2-1, with 14 bases that match TRBD2. The CDR3 totals 16 residues. Germline values: CDR1 SEHNR, CDR2 FQNEAQ (reference sequence). V shed 4 bases, J shed 9 bases, and the junction held 8 bases outside the gene matches. DNA of the CDR3: TGTGCCAGCAGCTCCGGGACTAGCGGGAGAATCGGTGAGCAGTTCTTC. It is translated as CASSSGTSGRIGEQFF.

The V gene is TRBV7-2, the J gene TRBJ2-1, with D unclear. Between the trimmed V and J ends, which lost 7 bases and 7 bases, there was a span of 14 bases. Looked up from germline, CDR1 is SGHTA and CDR2 is FQGNSA. CDR3 length equals 13 residues. CDR3 bases: TGTGCCAGCACCCCTTCATGGGGAAATGAGCAGTTCTTC. Its protein product is CASTPSWGNEQFF.

The chain couples TRBV14 to TRBJ2-6; D is unclear. CDR1 is SGHDN and CDR2 is FVKESK in the germline V gene. Trimming cost V 0 bases and J 4 bases, with 13 bases left between them. CDR3 size: 17 residues. CDR3: CASSQESRFGGANVLTF. The CDR3 nucleotides read TGTGCCAGCAGCCAAGAATCCCGGTTCGGAGGGGCCAACGTCCTGACTTTC.

The chain links TRBV19 to TRBJ1-5; D unresolved. The germline V gene has CDR1 LNHDA and CDR2 SQIVND (reference sequence). The CDR3 sequence is 14 residues long. The ends were cut back, 0 bases at V and 5 bases at J, with 8 bases in the middle. The DNA for the CDR3 is TGTGCCAGTAGTATAGATCGGAGGGATCAGCCCCAGCATTTT. Translating it yields CASSIDRRDQPQHF.

This chain links TRBV10-2 with TRBJ2-5; 7 bases line up with TRBD1. The CDR3 spans 14 residues. J was trimmed by 4 bases and V by 6 bases; bases with no gene match: 8. Germline V CDR1 and CDR2: WSHSY, SAAADI. CDR3 protein: CASSDYPGGETQYF. CDR3 DNA: TGCGCCAGCAGCGATTACCCAGGGGGAGAGACCCAGTACTTC.

The chain recombines TRBV30 with TRBJ1-2, with D possibly being TRBD1 (6 bases). Per the germline V gene, CDR1 is GTSNPN and CDR2 is SVGIG (reference sequence). The V and J ends lost 2 bases and 10 bases respectively, with 20 bases between them. This CDR3 has 14 amino acids. Here the CDR3 reads CAWSLGGGQVPYTF. The CDR3 bases are TGTGCCTGGAGTCTCGGTGGGGGGCAGGTTCCCTACACCTTC.

The chain combines TRBV21-1 with TRBJ2-3; no DNA check was done on the table's D call, TRBD1. TRBV21-1 is shown as a pseudogene. The length of the CDR3 is 15 residues. In DNA form, the CDR3 reads TGTGCCAGCAGCTCACACAGGGGCCACACAGATACGCAGTATTTT. This translates into CASSSHRGHTDTQYF.

The rearrangement uses TRBV7-7 and TRBJ2-1; 14 bases are a match to TRBD2. Trimming removed 5 bases from V and 8 bases from J; junction bases left unmatched: 5. Germline loops: CDR1 SSHAT, CDR2 FNYEAQ (reference sequence). This CDR3 is built from 15 residues. CDR3 protein: CASSQGLAGVDEQFF. The CDR3, as DNA: TGTGCCAGCAGCCAGGGACTAGCGGGAGTTGATGAGCAGTTCTTC.

The gene calls are TRBV6-6 and TRBJ1-2; D remains ambiguous. The CDR3 loop spans 15 amino acids. From germline, CDR1 is MNHNY and CDR2 SVGAGI (reference sequence). Trimming pared 6 bases from V and 1 base from J, leaving 15 bases between. As DNA, the CDR3 is TGTGCCAGCAGCCCCAGTTTTGACCTTAACTATGGCTACACCTTC. Amino acid sequence: CASSPSFDLNYGYTF.

The chain couples TRBV9 to TRBJ2-2, with D tentatively TRBD2 (6 bases). Germline values: CDR1 SGDLS, CDR2 YYNGEE. Trimming stripped 1 base from V and 2 bases from J, with 12 bases between. The length of the CDR3 is 16 residues. CDR3: CASSVPAGLNTGELFF. The CDR3 region has the DNA TGTGCCAGCAGCGTACCAGCGGGCCTTAACACCGGGGAGCTGTTTTTT.

This sequence joins TRBV28 and TRBJ2-2, with TRBD2 identical over 8 bases. V trimming: 4 bases; J trimming: 7 bases; junction bases outside the gene matches: 14. This CDR3 contains 17 residues. The germline gives CDR1 MDHEN, CDR2 SYDVKM. CDR3 sequence reads: CASSSPFGGAQGGELFF. In nucleotides, the CDR3 is TGTGCCAGCAGTTCCCCCTTCGGGGGGGCGCAGGGCGGGGAGCTGTTTTTT.

The CDR3 loop reads CASSLEVGGQNSPLHF. The CDR3 DNA reads TGTGCCAGCAGCTTGGAGGTTGGAGGGCAGAATTCACCCCTCCACTTT. The V gene is TRBV5-4, the J gene TRBJ1-6; no clear D. The CDR3 sequence is 16 residues long. From germline, CDR1 is SGHNT and CDR2 YYREEE (reference sequence). V dropped 0 bases and J dropped 7 bases, with 14 bases sitting between them. Based on the CDR3 plus reference TRBV5-4 and TRBJ1-6, the full variable domain is ETGVTQSPTHLIKTRGQQVTLRCSSQSGHNTVSWYQQALGQGPQFIFQYYREEENGRGNFPPRFSGLQFPNYSSELNVNALELDDSALYLCASSLEVGGQNSPLHFGNGTRLTVT.

The J gene is TRBJ1-4, the V gene TRBV19, with unresolved D. The CDR3 contains 13 residues. With 5 bases removed from V and 5 bases from J, the gap between germline ends came to 9 bases. CDR1 and CDR2 from the germline V gene are LNHDA and SQIVND (reference sequence). The CDR3 sequence is CASSLGLNEKLFF. In nucleotides, the CDR3 is TGTGCCAGTAGTCTGGGCTTAAATGAAAAACTGTTTTTT.

The chain joins TRBV4-3 to TRBJ1-4; D is ambiguous. Germline CDR1 and CDR2: LGHNA and YSLEER. The CDR3 consists of 14 residues. Trimming took 1 base from V and 5 from J, leaving 8 bases between them. The CDR3 is CASSQGDINEKLFF. Here the CDR3 DNA reads TGCGCCAGCAGCCAAGGGGATATAAATGAAAAACTGTTTTTT.

This sequence joins TRBV5-6 and TRBJ2-3; D perhaps matches TRBD2 (5 bases). This CDR3 is built from 16 residues. The V gene's germline CDR1 is SGHDT and CDR2 YYEEEE. V lost 4 bases and J 3 bases, leaving 18 bases between the germline ends. CDR3 in amino acids: CASSRVTGWGTDTQYF. For the CDR3, the DNA is TGTGCCAGCAGCCGCGTCACGGGGTGGGGAACAGATACGCAGTATTTT.

This rearrangement joins TRBV6-1 to TRBJ1-2; D possibly corresponds to TRBD1 (6 bases). CDR3 length: 15 amino acids. V was trimmed by 7 bases and J by 3 bases, leaving 18 bases between them. Germline CDR1 MNHNS, CDR2 SASEGT. The CDR3 bases are TGTGCCAGCACTGGCCCGGGCAGGGGAGACTATGGCTACACCTTC. Protein: CASTGPGRGDYGYTF.

This rearrangement joins TRBV9 to TRBJ1-2, with D possibly matching TRBD1 (5 bases). This CDR3 is built from 15 residues. The V end was cut by 1 base, the J end by 3 bases, with 13 bases between. Germline assignment: CDR1 SGDLS and CDR2 YYNGEE. The CDR3 loop reads CASSVSTVSDYGYTF. CDR3 sequence (DNA): TGTGCCAGCAGCGTATCGACAGTTTCGGACTATGGCTACACCTTC.

This chain connects TRBV5-5 to TRBJ2-4; 9 nucleotides agree with TRBD2. The CDR3 covers 17 residues. Germline V gene sequence: CDR1 SGHKS, CDR2 YYEKEE (reference sequence). V was clipped by 2 bases and J by 8 bases; unmatched bases: 14. CDR3 DNA: TGTGCCAGCAGCTTTTCAGGGTTAGCGGGAGCTAGAGACATTCAGTACTTC. Protein product: CASSFSGLAGARDIQYF.

The chain is built from TRBV11-1 and TRBJ2-7, with no clear D. V lost 6 bases, J lost 9 bases, and 12 bases lay in between. The CDR3 is 11 residues long. In germline, CDR1 is SGHAT, CDR2 FQDESV (reference sequence). CDR3: CASSQTGGQYF. The CDR3 coding sequence is TGTGCCAGCAGTCAAACTGGCGGGCAGTACTTC. The full variable domain, in which reference TRBV11-1 and TRBJ2-7 provide the parts outside the CDR3, is EAEVAQSPRYKITEKSQAVAFWCDPISGHATLYWYRQILGQGPELLVQFQDESVVDDSQLPKDRFSAERLKGVDSTLKIQPAELGDSAMYLCASSQTGGQYFGPGTRLTVT.